Sequencing of this TCR beta chain was carried out in a study of T cell clonality in common variable immunodeficiency. Study-level findings and limits: Repertoire-complication correlations in CVID were limited by patient heterogeneity. Reportedly, TCR beta sequences from common variable immunodeficiency showed fewer deletions and N-nucleotide insertions. Shared TCRbeta clones were fewer between CVID subjects than controls.

This clone has at least ten counts. Antigen unknown. Equal genomic DNA amounts from CVID and control samples were sequenced. Assay: immunoSEQ multiplex PCR; the TCRdb copy retains only in-frame clones and omits some. The sample was found to contain tens of thousands of clones, and every one recurs. This TCR was sampled from a person aged 18 to 70 in good health. The sequenced sample consisted of peripheral blood mononuclear cells.

The CDR3 here is CASSYPGTSFTDTQYF. CDR3 DNA, as far as it was read: TGTGCCAGCAGTTACCCGGGGACTAGTTTTACAGATACG. The V call is TRBV6-2 or TRBV6-3, the J call TRBJ2-3; 8 positions agree with TRBD2. Coverage ceases 3 residues before the CDR3 finishes, and the germline J gene fills in the end. This CDR3 spans 16 amino acids. Germline V lookup: CDR1 MNHEY, CDR2 SVGEGT. Trimming cost V 2 bases and J 3 bases; bases outside gene matches: 7.